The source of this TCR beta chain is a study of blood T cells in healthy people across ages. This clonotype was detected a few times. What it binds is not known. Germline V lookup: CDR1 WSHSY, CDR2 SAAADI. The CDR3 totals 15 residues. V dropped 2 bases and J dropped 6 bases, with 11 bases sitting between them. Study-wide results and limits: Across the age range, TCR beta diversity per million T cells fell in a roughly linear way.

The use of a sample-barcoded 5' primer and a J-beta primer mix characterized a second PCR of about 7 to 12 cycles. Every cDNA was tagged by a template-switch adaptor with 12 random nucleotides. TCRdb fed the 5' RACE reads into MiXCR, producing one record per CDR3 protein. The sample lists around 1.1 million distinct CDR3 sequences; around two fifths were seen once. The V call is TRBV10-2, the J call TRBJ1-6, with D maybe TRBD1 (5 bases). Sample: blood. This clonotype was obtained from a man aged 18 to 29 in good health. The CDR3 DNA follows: TGCGCCAGCAGTGAGACCCCGCAGGGTAATTCACCCCTCCACTTT. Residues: CASSETPQGNSPLHF.